This TCR beta chain was recovered during a study of cytomegalovirus exposure and HLA in healthy donors. Whole-study findings and limits: Later analysis identified several of the most significant clusters that appeared linked to common viral pathogens. Researchers counted about 150 TCR beta chains as cytomegalovirus-associated.

Both 60 Vbeta primers and 13 Jbeta primers went into the PCR. The data were produced by immunoSEQ multiplex PCR, yet TCRdb's version contains in-frame clones alone and is incomplete. The sample has around 140,000 clones, and its top ten clones hold about 0.96%. A note on this clone: Its antigen is as yet unknown.

The sequencing input was PBMCs. The clonotype originates from a male donor in good health and CMV-seronegative.

The DNA of the CDR3 is TGTGCCAGCAGCCAAGACGCCGGGACAGGGAAAACTGAAGCTTTCTTT. The encoded protein is CASSQDAGTGKTEAFF. The genes are TRBV4-2 and TRBJ1-1; TRBD1 aligns across 9 bases. J was trimmed by 5 bases and V by 0 bases; bases with no gene match: 7. The CDR3 runs 16 residues. Germline CDR1 LGHNA, CDR2 YNFKEQ.